These 9 T cell receptor beta chains were all obtained from the same sample, sequenced in a study of neurological immune-mediated disorders. TCRdb processed the 5' RACE reads anew with MiXCR; each CDR3 protein has one entry. Among some 55,000 distinct CDR3 sequences, more than 7% were seen once, and the ten largest hold under 2.5%. The time point here: longitudinal time-point 3. The specimen was PBMCs. The receptors shown here come from a woman aged 40 to 50 in good health.

This clonotype was seen ten or more times. This chain uses TRBV6-5 with TRBJ1-2; possibly TRBD1 for D (6 bases). Germline-derived CDR1 and CDR2 are MNHEY and SVGAGI. The CDR3 totals 13 residues. V dropped 6 bases and J dropped 9 bases, with 17 bases sitting between them. The DNA for the CDR3 is TGTGCCAGCAGCTCCCCGGGGGGCGAGCGCTACACCTTC. Translation gives CASSSPGGERYTF.

In this sample, this clonotype turned up many times. V and J are TRBV6-5 and TRBJ1-2, with a weak D call TRBD1 (6 bases). The ends were cut back, 5 bases at V and 7 bases at J, with 11 bases in the middle. There are 12 residues in the CDR3. Germline CDR1 MNHEY, CDR2 SVGAGI. Here the CDR3 DNA reads TGTGCCAGCAGTCAACAGGGAGGTGGCTACACCTTC. Translating gives CASSQQGGGYTF.

This clonotype was observed at least ten times. The chain has TRBV29-1 and TRBJ1-5, with a weak D call TRBD1 (5 bases). This CDR3 has 13 amino acids. With 6 bases removed from V and 2 bases from J, the gap between germline ends came to 11 bases. The germline V gene encodes CDR1 SQVTM and CDR2 ANQGSEA. CDR3 in amino acids: CSVGSTGNQPQHF. CDR3 nucleotide sequence: TGCAGCGTGGGCTCGACAGGCAATCAGCCCCAGCATTTT.

The rearrangement uses TRBV12-3 or TRBV12-4 and TRBJ1-2; D is perhaps TRBD1 (6 bases). CDR3 size: 14 residues. V lost 6 bases to trimming and J lost 4 bases, with 15 bases between them. The CDR3 DNA is TGTGCCAGCAGCCAAAAGGGGGGAGGCTATGGCTACACCTTC. It is translated as CASSQKGGGYGYTF.

This clonotype has at least ten counts. The J gene is TRBJ1-3, the V gene TRBV7-9; 8 nucleotides align to TRBD1. CDR3 length: 18 residues. Looked up from germline, CDR1 is SEHNR and CDR2 is FQNEAQ (reference sequence). Trimming removed 4 bases from V and 0 bases from J; junction bases left unmatched: 11. CDR3 DNA: TGTGCCAGCAGCTCCACTAGGGCAGGGGGCCTCTCTGGAAACACCATATATTTT. This codes for CASSSTRAGGLSGNTIYF.

As to this clonotype: Possible read error: a much larger clone is one base away. The genes are TRBV6-1 and TRBJ2-4; the match to TRBD1 covers 7 bases. Germline CDR1 is MNHNS and CDR2 is SASEGT. This CDR3 region has 13 residues. CDR3 in amino acids: CDSSEQGTDIQYF. The CDR3 region has the DNA TGTGACAGCAGTGAACAGGGGACAGACATTCAGTACTTC.

The sample holds many counts of this clonotype. The chain carries TRBV2 and TRBJ2-7; D is uncertain. CDR3 size: 14 residues. The V end was cut by 3 bases, the J end by 2 bases, with 11 bases between. The germline V gene encodes CDR1 SNHLY and CDR2 FYNNEI. The CDR3 is CASSDLIYPYEQYF. CDR3 in DNA: TGTGCCAGCAGTGACCTGATTTACCCCTACGAGCAGTACTTC.

This clonotype occurred many times. The germline gene is not matched at one end of the junction; a read error may be the cause. The chain carries TRBV29-1 and TRBJ2-5; D perhaps matches TRBD2 (5 bases). The CDR3 extends over 13 amino acids. Germline CDR1 is SQVTM and CDR2 is ANQGSEA. CDR3 coding DNA: TGCAGCGTTGAGGGATCGGTTAGCGACTCCCCACTGTTC. Translation: CSVEGSVSDSPLF.

This clonotype was observed at least ten times. The V gene is TRBV9, the J gene TRBJ2-1; D is possibly TRBD2 (6 bases). The CDR3 is 15 amino acids. The V end was cut by 0 bases, the J end by 10 bases, with 17 bases between. Per the germline V gene, CDR1 is SGDLS and CDR2 is YYNGEE. DNA for the CDR3: TGTGCCAGCAGCGTAGTAGCGGACCCATGGAGGGAGCAGTTCTTC. Encoded protein: CASSVVADPWREQFF.